This T cell receptor beta chain was sequenced in a study of blood T cell repertoires in COVID-19. In the study overall: The United States, Italy and Spain provided the acute and convalescent COVID-19 samples. Sources were T cells, B-cell-depleted T cells, or PBMCs; the material itself was cDNA or gDNA.

The V and J ends lost 0 bases and 0 bases, in that order; junction bases with no gene match: 7. The CDR3 covers 18 residues. Germline assignment: CDR1 PRHDT and CDR2 FYEKMQ (reference sequence). Authors' data handling: Using reference gene primer amplification, nucleated cell counts were estimated. Sequencing used immunoSEQ multiplex PCR; TCRdb keeps in-frame clones, though not all of them. From that table come the V and J calls and clone size; the DNA was used to work out D and trimming. This table holds around 80,000 clones, roughly 80% found once. The chain has TRBV13 and TRBJ2-4; TRBD2 agrees at 8 bases. Sequenced input: peripheral blood. This receptor was obtained from a woman aged 80 or over with active or convalescent COVID-19. For the CDR3, the DNA is TGTGCCAGCAGCTTAGGTTTGGGGCTAGCGGGAGCCAAAAACATTCAGTACTTC. The encoded protein is CASSLGLGLAGAKNIQYF.